This T cell receptor (beta chain) emerged from a study of regulatory T cells in long-lasting Graves disease. At least ten counts were recorded for this clonotype. Its specificity is not known. Combining iRepertoire HTBI primers with Arm-PCR of CDR3 regions, the authors built TCR beta libraries. Via MiXCR, TCRdb re-called the multiplex PCR reads, giving one row per CDR3 protein. Among some 490,000 distinct CDR3 sequences listed, about 12% were seen once. General study results and limits: Public clonotype sharing was higher in persistent than newly diagnosed patients.

Time point given: newly diagnosed GD, antithyroid drugs for less than 3 months. Preparation of the TCR library used RNA extracted from PBMCs. The same data also contributed to another study, on T cells in Graves' hyperthyroidism and ophthalmopathy. This second study says: In the first-round RT-PCR of the TCR CDR3, the HTBI primer set was used. The majority of expanded thyroid clonotypes above 0.001 also appeared in blood.

The TCR sequence derives from a woman younger than 45 with Graves disease. This specimen consisted of peripheral blood mononuclear cells (PBMCs), obtained at new diagnosis, from a patient treated with antithyroid drugs.

The CDR3 DNA reads as TGTGCCACCCACAGGGGAATACTAACCTATGGCTACACCTTC. Translating it yields CATHRGILTYGYTF. This chain links TRBV12-3 or TRBV12-4 with TRBJ1-2; 7 nucleotides agree with TRBD1. The CDR3 spans 14 residues. V lost 10 bases to trimming and J lost 4 bases; unmatched junction nucleotides: 12.